Listed here is a single T cell receptor beta chain. Its antigen remains unknown. The germline V gene encodes CDR1 SGHKS and CDR2 YYEKEE (reference sequence). V was cut by 0 bases and J by 8 bases, with 15 bases left in between. The CDR3 covers 15 residues. The sample is drawn from a study of T cell responses to AZD1222 COVID-19 vaccine. Study-level results: A mostly white British donor set with more females was recruited, and clonal diversity was possibly underestimated.

Sequencing used immunoSEQ multiplex PCR; TCRdb keeps in-frame clones, though not all of them. The sample has about 150,000 clones; approximately 93% are singletons. Material: peripheral blood, obtained 28 days after the second AZD1222 dose. The V and J genes are TRBV5-5 and TRBJ2-1; tentatively, D is TRBD1 or TRBD2 (6 bases each). The TCR comes from an adult who received the AZD1222 COVID-19 vaccine. DNA for the CDR3: TGTGCCAGCAGCTTGGTGGGGGGCAGGGGCGATGAGCAGTTCTTC. It translates to CASSLVGGRGDEQFF. Based on the CDR3 plus reference TRBV5-5 and TRBJ2-1, the full variable domain is DAGVTQSPTHLIKTRGQQVTLRCSPISGHKSVSWYQQVLGQGPQFIFQYYEKEERGRGNFPDRFSARQFPNYSSELNVNALLLGDSALYLCASSLVGGRGDEQFFGPGTRLTVL.